The clone carrying this T cell receptor beta chain was counted at least ten times. Treg sorting used a CD4+CD25+CD127-/low gate. MiXCR, applied by TCRdb to the 5' RACE reads, yields one record per CDR3 protein. The table includes some 10,000 distinct CDR3 sequences, approximately 17% detected once. From germline, CDR1 is MGHRA and CDR2 YSYEKL. The J segment lost 3 bases and the V segment lost 5 bases, leaving 10 bases of the junction unmatched. This CDR3 contains 16 residues. Sequenced input: Tregs sorted from a lymph node. The chain is built from TRBV4-1 and TRBJ2-5; 9 nucleotides agree with TRBD1. The clonotype originates from a female donor with breast cancer. Here the CDR3 DNA reads TGCGCCAGCAGCGAGGCCGGGACAGGGCAAAAAGAGACCCAGTACTTC. Translation gives CASSEAGTGQKETQYF.